The clone carrying this T cell receptor beta chain occurred many times. In the original processing: Amplification of reference gene primers was used by the study to estimate nucleated cell counts. The data were produced by immunoSEQ multiplex PCR, yet TCRdb's version contains in-frame clones alone and is incomplete. V, J and clone size derive from that table, while D and trimming were established from the DNA sequence. The profile covers under 250,000 clones, with more than 70% appearing a single time and more than 10% taken by the ten largest. The CDR3 has 15 residues. Trimming took off 4 bases at V and 3 bases at J, with 17 bases between the two ends. The germline V gene encodes CDR1 SGHKS and CDR2 YYEKEE (reference sequence). This sample was taken from a study of blood T cell repertoires in COVID-19. As for the study in general: The United States, Italy and Spain provided the acute and convalescent COVID-19 samples. The cDNA or gDNA used as material had been derived from T cells, B-cell-depleted T cells, or PBMCs.

The sequence was obtained from a human donor in a cohort sampled during active COVID-19. The genes are TRBV5-5 and TRBJ2-7, with a weak D call TRBD1 (6 bases). Sequencing was carried out using peripheral blood. In DNA form, the CDR3 reads TGTGCCAGCAGCCTCCTAGTAGGCAGGGGCTACGAGCAGTACTTC. As protein: CASSLLVGRGYEQYF.